This is a list of T cell receptor beta chains from one sample in a study of T-cell reconstitution after alpha-beta-depleted transplantation in children. Each CDR3 protein is one row after TCRdb ran MiXCR on the PCR reads. The data show about 980,000 distinct CDR3 sequences, with around 30% seen just once and about 28% held by the top ten. This material consisted of PBMCs, mostly from graft donor cells, taken 360 days after TCRalphabeta/CD19-depleted stem cell transplant. The receptors were sampled from a boy younger than two who had a stem cell transplant for SCID, so the T cells may come from the graft donor. Both conserved end residues are trimmed from each CDR3. The D gene is left open where the match is weak.

V gene: TRBV29-1; D gene: -; J gene: TRBJ2-7; CDR3 protein: SVAGTAPKGGYEQY
V gene: TRBV6-5; D gene: TRBD2; J gene: TRBJ2-5; CDR3 protein: ASSYSGLAGARETQY
V gene: TRBV2; D gene: -; J gene: TRBJ2-5; CDR3 protein: ASHKGGYETQY
V gene: TRBV7-2; D gene: TRBD2; J gene: TRBJ2-3; CDR3 protein: ASSRLAGGHDTQY
V gene: TRBV5-1; D gene: TRBD1; J gene: TRBJ1-1; CDR3 protein: ASSLEKRTGLNTEAF
V gene: TRBV5-1; D gene: -; J gene: TRBJ2-7; CDR3 protein: ASTEGNSYEQY
V gene: TRBV6-5; D gene: TRBD2; J gene: TRBJ2-7; CDR3 protein: ASSYAGVGEQY
V gene: TRBV10-3; D gene: -; J gene: TRBJ1-1; CDR3 protein: AISESYPAGKAF
V gene: TRBV20-1; D gene: -; J gene: TRBJ1-1; CDR3 protein: SARGYIMNTEAF
V gene: TRBV5-1; D gene: -; J gene: TRBJ2-2; CDR3 protein: ASSSLGGTGELF
V gene: TRBV12-3/TRBV12-4; D gene: -; J gene: TRBJ2-5; CDR3 protein: ASSLGTGAVGTQY
V gene: TRBV4-2; D gene: -; J gene: TRBJ2-4; CDR3 protein: ASSHVGGLSKNIQY
V gene: TRBV12-3/TRBV12-4; D gene: -; J gene: TRBJ1-1; CDR3 protein: ASSLWGRNTEAF
V gene: TRBV5-1; D gene: -; J gene: TRBJ2-2; CDR3 protein: ASSARQEEHGELF
V gene: TRBV18; D gene: TRBD1; J gene: TRBJ2-5; CDR3 protein: ASSPPQGARVQETQY
V gene: TRBV7-9; D gene: -; J gene: TRBJ2-7; CDR3 protein: ASSFLDGVSYEQY
V gene: TRBV3-1; D gene: -; J gene: TRBJ2-7; CDR3 protein: ACCQDGGGYYEQY
V gene: TRBV28; D gene: -; J gene: TRBJ2-3; CDR3 protein: ASRLGGRRTDTQY
V gene: TRBV12-3/TRBV12-4; D gene: -; J gene: TRBJ1-5; CDR3 protein: ASNPGGGRGNNQPQH
V gene: TRBV12-3/TRBV12-4; D gene: -; J gene: TRBJ2-1; CDR3 protein: ATQGWGVEHNEQF
V gene: TRBV28; D gene: -; J gene: TRBJ2-2; CDR3 protein: ASSQPTTGGGELF
V gene: TRBV12-3/TRBV12-4; D gene: TRBD1; J gene: TRBJ1-5; CDR3 protein: ASSPGQEDQPQH
V gene: TRBV27; D gene: -; J gene: TRBJ2-7; CDR3 protein: ASSAKGYEQY
V gene: TRBV4-1; D gene: TRBD2; J gene: TRBJ2-5; CDR3 protein: ASSQQTSGVLLAQY
V gene: TRBV24-1; D gene: -; J gene: TRBJ2-3; CDR3 protein: ATSETPTDTQY
V gene: TRBV20-1; D gene: TRBD2; J gene: TRBJ2-3; CDR3 protein: SASHPPRVAGSDTQY
V gene: TRBV12-3/TRBV12-4; D gene: -; J gene: TRBJ1-4; CDR3 protein: ASRPQGPSGKLF
V gene: TRBV5-1; D gene: TRBD1; J gene: TRBJ1-3; CDR3 protein: ASSLEGQVFGNTIY
V gene: TRBV12-3/TRBV12-4; D gene: -; J gene: TRBJ1-1; CDR3 protein: ASSQWAGIVDMNTEAF
V gene: TRBV4-2; D gene: -; J gene: TRBJ1-2; CDR3 protein: ASRLPQGNYGYT
V gene: TRBV7-8; D gene: TRBD1; J gene: TRBJ2-5; CDR3 protein: ASSIRDRGLETQY
V gene: TRBV6-1; D gene: TRBD1; J gene: TRBJ2-2; CDR3 protein: ATSGTGGTGELF
V gene: TRBV4-3; D gene: -; J gene: TRBJ2-1; CDR3 protein: ASSQDWSAFINEQF
V gene: TRBV7-8; D gene: -; J gene: TRBJ1-1; CDR3 protein: ASSLAVIEWDEAF
V gene: TRBV6-2/TRBV6-3; D gene: TRBD1; J gene: TRBJ2-1; CDR3 protein: ASSPYRDRGNEQF
V gene: TRBV6-2/TRBV6-3; D gene: -; J gene: TRBJ1-1; CDR3 protein: ASSYGGTTEAF
V gene: TRBV10-2; D gene: -; J gene: TRBJ2-7; CDR3 protein: ASTEAANSYEQY
V gene: TRBV12-3/TRBV12-4; D gene: -; J gene: TRBJ2-1; CDR3 protein: ASSFPGHLRNEQF
V gene: TRBV3-1; D gene: TRBD1; J gene: TRBJ2-1; CDR3 protein: ASSHYGARGREDEQF
V gene: TRBV4-3; D gene: -; J gene: TRBJ1-2; CDR3 protein: ASSQAFDRSYGYT
V gene: TRBV5-4; D gene: -; J gene: TRBJ1-1; CDR3 protein: ASSPDVGRTTEAF
V gene: TRBV10-3; D gene: -; J gene: TRBJ1-3; CDR3 protein: ALRKGSGNTIY
V gene: TRBV29-1; D gene: -; J gene: TRBJ2-1; CDR3 protein: SVGGDEQF
V gene: TRBV5-1; D gene: -; J gene: TRBJ2-5; CDR3 protein: ASSLAELVTETQY
V gene: TRBV12-3/TRBV12-4; D gene: -; J gene: TRBJ2-2; CDR3 protein: ASSFSRNTGELF
V gene: TRBV5-1; D gene: -; J gene: TRBJ2-3; CDR3 protein: ASSLDKGTDTQY
V gene: TRBV20-1; D gene: TRBD1; J gene: TRBJ1-5; CDR3 protein: SARGDREQPQH
V gene: TRBV2; D gene: -; J gene: TRBJ2-7; CDR3 protein: ASSPRTGISYEQY
V gene: TRBV3-1; D gene: TRBD2; J gene: TRBJ2-7; CDR3 protein: ASSSPGRAHYEQY
V gene: TRBV20-1; D gene: -; J gene: TRBJ2-5; CDR3 protein: SARAPRLVRGQETQY
V gene: TRBV11-2; D gene: -; J gene: TRBJ2-3; CDR3 protein: ASRGWDGGTDTQY
V gene: TRBV18; D gene: -; J gene: TRBJ2-3; CDR3 protein: ASSPTSDTQY
V gene: TRBV29-1; D gene: -; J gene: TRBJ2-7; CDR3 protein: SVEAGQPYEQY
V gene: TRBV12-3/TRBV12-4; D gene: -; J gene: TRBJ1-3; CDR3 protein: ASSSNPHMFSGNTIY
V gene: TRBV7-2; D gene: -; J gene: TRBJ2-3; CDR3 protein: ASHTGGSDTQY
V gene: TRBV4-3; D gene: -; J gene: TRBJ1-2; CDR3 protein: ASSQDTRSNSYT
V gene: TRBV4-3; D gene: TRBD2; J gene: TRBJ2-3; CDR3 protein: ASSLRTSGTDTQY
V gene: TRBV20-1; D gene: -; J gene: TRBJ2-1; CDR3 protein: SARAGVNEQF
V gene: TRBV12-3/TRBV12-4; D gene: TRBD2; J gene: TRBJ2-1; CDR3 protein: ASSSHLAGGYNEQF